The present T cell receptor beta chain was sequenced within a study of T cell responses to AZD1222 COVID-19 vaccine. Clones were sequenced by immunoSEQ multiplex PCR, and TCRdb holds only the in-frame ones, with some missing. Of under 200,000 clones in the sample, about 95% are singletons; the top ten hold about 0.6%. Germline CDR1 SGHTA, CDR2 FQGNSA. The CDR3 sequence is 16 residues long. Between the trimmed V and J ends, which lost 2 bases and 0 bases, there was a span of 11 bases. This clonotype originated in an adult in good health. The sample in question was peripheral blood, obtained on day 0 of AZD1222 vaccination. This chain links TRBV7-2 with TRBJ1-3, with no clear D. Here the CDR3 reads CASSLSWKNSGNTIYF. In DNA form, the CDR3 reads TGTGCCAGCAGCTTAAGTTGGAAGAACTCTGGAAACACCATATATTTT.